These 26 T cell receptor beta chains originate from one sample sequenced in a study of shared clonotypes between healthy human individuals. Assay: immunoSEQ multiplex PCR; the TCRdb copy retains only in-frame clones and omits some. Among 2 million to 2.5 million clones listed, approximately 90% were seen once. Material for sequencing was naive CD4+ T cells from PBMCs. The subset denotes: CD45RA+ positively selected. The receptors were gathered from a man between 18 and 35 years old in good health. Some clones in this sample may be carry-over from other donors' samples.

V usage is TRBV7-2 and J usage is TRBJ2-5; 9 bases are shared with TRBD2. Germline-derived CDR1 and CDR2 are SGHTA and FQGNSA. This CDR3 is built from 15 residues. Losses at the gene ends were 3 bases for V and 2 bases for J; bases not matched to a gene: 4. The CDR3 loop reads CASSFSGSGQETQYF. The CDR3, as DNA: TGTGCCAGCAGCTTTAGCGGGAGTGGTCAAGAGACCCAGTACTTC.

This rearrangement joins TRBV6-5 to TRBJ2-2; TRBD1 matches 8 bases. The CDR3 has 14 amino acids. The V and J ends lost 6 bases and 4 bases, in that order; junction bases with no gene match: 4. Germline loops: CDR1 MNHEY, CDR2 SVGAGI. CDR3 sequence (DNA): TGTGCCAGCAGGACAGGGGCGGGCACCGGGGAGCTGTTTTTT. This translates into CASRTGAGTGELFF.

This chain connects TRBV27 to TRBJ2-7, with D perhaps matching TRBD1 (6 bases). This CDR3 has 11 residues. The germline gives CDR1 MNHEY, CDR2 SMNVEV (reference sequence). The V and J ends lost 3 bases and 10 bases respectively, with 10 bases between them. The CDR3 protein is CASSFRDKQYF. CDR3 in DNA: TGTGCCAGCAGTTTCCGGGACAAACAGTACTTC.

This chain uses TRBV28 with TRBJ2-1; 9 bases match TRBD1. The V and J ends lost 4 bases and 3 bases, in that order; junction bases with no gene match: 4. The germline gives CDR1 MDHEN, CDR2 SYDVKM. The CDR3 loop spans 15 amino acids. CDR3 sequence (DNA): TGTGCCAGCAGTTGGGACAGGGCATTCTACAATGAGCAGTTCTTC. Protein: CASSWDRAFYNEQFF.

The gene calls are TRBV18 and TRBJ2-7, with 8 bases lining up with TRBD1. Germline-derived CDR1 and CDR2 are KGHSH and LQKENI. The trim removed 5 bases at V and 0 bases at J, leaving 6 bases unmatched. This CDR3 region has 15 residues. CDR3 in amino acids: CASSAGQAISYEQYF. CDR3 DNA sequence: TGTGCCAGCTCAGCGGGACAGGCAATCTCCTACGAGCAGTACTTC. Filled out from reference TRBV18 and TRBJ2-7, the complete variable domain reads NAGVMQNPRHLVRRRGQEARLRCSPMKGHSHVYWYRQLPEEGLKFMVYLQKENIIDESGMPKERFSAEFPKEGPSILRIQQVVRGDSAAYFCASSAGQAISYEQYFGPGTRLTVT.

This clone was counted once. This chain joins TRBV7-9 and TRBJ1-3, with D unclear. Trimming removed 4 bases at V and 4 bases at J, with 5 bases between. The CDR3 extends over 12 amino acids. Germline CDR1 is SEHNR and CDR2 is FQNEAQ (reference sequence). This CDR3 reads CASSYDGNTIYF. The DNA of the CDR3 is TGTGCCAGCAGCTATGACGGAAACACCATATATTTT. Supplemented by reference TRBV7-9 and TRBJ1-3, the full variable domain reads DTGVSQNPRHKITKRGQNVTFRCDPISEHNRLYWYRQTLGQGPEFLTYFQNEAQLEKSRLLSDRFSAERPKGSFSTLEIQRTEQGDSAMYLCASSYDGNTIYFGEGSWLTVV.

This clone was seen a single time. The chain joins TRBV6-6 to TRBJ2-5; 8 bases align to TRBD1. Trimming cost V 6 bases and J 2 bases; bases outside gene matches: 8. Germline V CDR1 and CDR2: MNHNY, SVGAGI (reference sequence). This CDR3 spans 15 amino acids. The CDR3 bases are TGTGCCAGCAGCCAAGGGACAGGACGACAAGAGACCCAGTACTTC. Protein sequence: CASSQGTGRQETQYF.

The chain employs TRBV2 and TRBJ1-5; no reliable D call. Trimming cost V 7 bases and J 7 bases, with 17 bases left between them. This CDR3 is built from 14 residues. Germline CDR1 SNHLY, CDR2 FYNNEI. DNA for the CDR3: TGTGCCAGCACAGAGAGTATTACGGTCCAGCCCCAGCATTTT. As protein: CASTESITVQPQHF.

The chain recombines TRBV6-5 with TRBJ1-3, with D hard to call. This CDR3 has 15 residues. V dropped 5 bases and J dropped 9 bases, with 20 bases sitting between them. Germline CDR1 and CDR2: MNHEY and SVGAGI. The DNA for the CDR3 is TGTGCCAGCAGTCCCTCCTCCCGAGCGCGAAGCACCATATATTTT. This translates into CASSPSSRARSTIYF.

The V gene is TRBV7-2, the J gene TRBJ2-1; the match to TRBD2 covers 13 bases. V was clipped by 5 bases and J by 1 base; unmatched bases: 8. This CDR3 region has 18 residues. Per the germline V gene, CDR1 is SGHTA and CDR2 is FQGNSA. The CDR3 sequence is CASSLYRLAGGSYNEQFF. The DNA of the CDR3 is TGTGCCAGCAGCCTCTACCGACTAGCGGGAGGATCCTACAATGAGCAGTTCTTC.

This sequence joins TRBV7-8 and TRBJ2-1, with D maybe TRBD2 (6 bases). With 4 bases removed from V and 3 bases from J, the gap between germline ends came to 13 bases. Germline values: CDR1 SGHVS, CDR2 FQNEAQ. The CDR3 length is 15 residues. The CDR3 reads CASSSGTGDYNEQFF. The CDR3 nucleotides are TGTGCCAGCAGCTCGGGGACGGGGGACTACAATGAGCAGTTCTTC.

This chain uses TRBV5-4 with TRBJ1-3; unclear D gene. Germline V CDR1 and CDR2: SGHNT, YYREEE (reference sequence). V was cut by 0 bases and J by 13 bases, with 17 bases left in between. The CDR3 consists of 14 residues. The CDR3 DNA follows: TGTGCCAGCAGCTTGGCCACGGCCGGTTCGAAGATATATTTT. It translates to CASSLATAGSKIYF.

In regard to this clone: The sample has other DNA sequences that encode this CDR3 too. V usage is TRBV20-1 and J usage is TRBJ1-1; no clear D gene. CDR3 size: 11 residues. The ends were cut back, 1 base at V and 7 bases at J, with 7 bases in the middle. The germline gives CDR1 DFQATT, CDR2 SNEGSKA (reference sequence). Written as DNA, the CDR3 is TGCAGTGCTAGAGGCCCCGGTGAAGCTTTCTTT. It is translated as CSARGPGEAFF.

Worth noting for this clone: The sample has other DNA sequences that encode this CDR3 too. This sequence joins TRBV9 and TRBJ2-3, with D perhaps assigned TRBD1 or TRBD2 (5 bases each). With 0 bases removed from V and 1 base from J, the gap between germline ends came to 12 bases. The CDR3 is 16 residues long. In germline, CDR1 is SGDLS, CDR2 YYNGEE. DNA for the CDR3: TGTGCCAGCAGCGTAGGAGGGACGATCCGCACAGATACGCAGTATTTT. The encoded protein is CASSVGGTIRTDTQYF.

The J gene is TRBJ1-2, the V gene TRBV7-2; the D is unclear. Germline V CDR1 and CDR2: SGHTA, FQGNSA. CDR3 length equals 16 residues. V was trimmed by 5 bases and J by 4 bases, leaving 20 bases between them. The CDR3 spells CASSPTNLPEGYGYTF. CDR3 coding DNA: TGTGCCAGCAGCCCCACGAACCTTCCTGAGGGCTATGGCTACACCTTC.

This chain links TRBV11-3 with TRBJ1-1; 10 bases match TRBD1. CDR1 is SGHNT, CDR2 YENEEA, per germline. V trimming: 0 bases; J trimming: 3 bases; junction bases outside the gene matches: 7. The CDR3 has 17 amino acids. CDR3 region: CASSLERSDRGHTEAFF. The CDR3 DNA follows: TGTGCCAGCAGCTTAGAGAGGTCTGACAGGGGGCACACTGAAGCTTTCTTT.

The CDR3 protein is CASSFPHGTKGADTQYF. As DNA, the CDR3 is TGTGCCAGCAGTTTCCCGCATGGAACTAAAGGAGCAGATACGCAGTATTTT. The chain is built from TRBV28 and TRBJ2-3; the D is unclear. The CDR3 runs to 17 residues. Germline CDR1 is MDHEN and CDR2 is SYDVKM. Trimming removed 3 bases at V and 4 bases at J, with 20 bases between.

The chain combines TRBV6-1 with TRBJ1-4; no reliable D call. Germline V gives CDR1 MNHNS, CDR2 SASEGT. The CDR3 has 12 residues. Deletions cut 1 base from V and 7 bases from J, with 4 bases between. In nucleotides, the CDR3 is TGTGCCAGCAGTGAAGTTGTTGAAAAACTGTTTTTT. Translation gives CASSEVVEKLFF.

The chain uses TRBV5-6 and TRBJ1-5, with no clear D. V dropped 0 bases and J dropped 3 bases, with 7 bases sitting between them. CDR3 size: 14 residues. Germline V gene lookup returns CDR1 SGHDT and CDR2 YYEEEE. CDR3 amino acids: CASSLGTNNQPQHF. CDR3 in DNA: TGTGCCAGCAGCTTGGGGACCAACAATCAGCCCCAGCATTTT.

The chain recombines TRBV9 with TRBJ2-6, with D perhaps TRBD1 (6 bases). This CDR3 is built from 15 residues. Germline V lookup: CDR1 SGDLS, CDR2 YYNGEE. Deletions cut 1 base from V and 4 bases from J, with 9 bases between. The CDR3 DNA reads TGTGCCAGCAGCGTATGGGGGCTCGGGGCCAACGTCCTGACTTTC. This gives the protein CASSVWGLGANVLTF.

The CDR3 here is CASSIPRTGYGNQPQHF. The CDR3 DNA reads as TGTGCCAGTAGTATCCCCCGGACAGGGTATGGGAATCAGCCCCAGCATTTT. The genes are TRBV19 and TRBJ1-5; the match to TRBD1 covers 8 bases. Per the germline V gene, CDR1 is LNHDA and CDR2 is SQIVND (reference sequence). V lost 3 bases and J lost 4; bases outside the gene matches: 11. The CDR3 spans 17 residues.

The chain employs TRBV28 and TRBJ2-7; tentative D call: TRBD1 (5 bases). The CDR3 extends over 15 amino acids. Germline V lookup: CDR1 MDHEN, CDR2 SYDVKM. Deletions cut 2 bases from V and 2 bases from J, with 13 bases between. CDR3 nucleotides: TGTGCCAGCAGTTTAATTGGCAAGACAGCCTACGAGCAGTACTTC. Protein sequence: CASSLIGKTAYEQYF.

CDR3 sequence: CASSQDLETEPQYF. The DNA of the CDR3 is TGCGCCAGCAGCCAAGATCTTGAGACGGAGCCCCAGTACTTC. J is TRBJ2-5 and V is TRBV4-3; D uncertain. CDR3 length: 14 amino acids. V was pared by 0 bases and J by 9 bases, with 14 bases between. Germline CDR1 and CDR2: LGHNA and YSLEER.

The J gene is TRBJ2-3, the V gene TRBV4-2; D is unclear. Germline V gene data show CDR1 as LGHNA and CDR2 as YNFKEQ. The CDR3 is 16 residues long. The V gene lost 1 base and the J gene lost 0 bases, with 11 bases spanning the gap. DNA of the CDR3: TGTGCCAGCAGCCAAGTTGTGGGCGGAAGCACAGATACGCAGTATTTT. Translated: CASSQVVGGSTDTQYF.

The chain links TRBV15 to TRBJ2-2; no clear D. Germline V gene lookup returns CDR1 LNHNV and CDR2 YYDKDF (reference sequence). V was pared by 5 bases and J by 6 bases, with 19 bases between. The CDR3 has 16 amino acids. CDR3 sequence (DNA): TGTGCCACCAGCCCACGTTTGGGGATCCGCCCCGGGGAGCTGTTTTTT. Translating gives CATSPRLGIRPGELFF.

This chain joins TRBV12-5 and TRBJ2-3; possible D gene TRBD2, 6 bases. The CDR3 length is 17 residues. The germline CDR1 and CDR2 sequences are LGHNT and FRNRAP. The V and J ends lost 0 bases and 1 base respectively, with 14 bases between them. The CDR3 DNA reads TGTGCTAGTGGTTTGGTACTAACGGGAGTGGGCACAGATACGCAGTATTTT. It translates to CASGLVLTGVGTDTQYF.